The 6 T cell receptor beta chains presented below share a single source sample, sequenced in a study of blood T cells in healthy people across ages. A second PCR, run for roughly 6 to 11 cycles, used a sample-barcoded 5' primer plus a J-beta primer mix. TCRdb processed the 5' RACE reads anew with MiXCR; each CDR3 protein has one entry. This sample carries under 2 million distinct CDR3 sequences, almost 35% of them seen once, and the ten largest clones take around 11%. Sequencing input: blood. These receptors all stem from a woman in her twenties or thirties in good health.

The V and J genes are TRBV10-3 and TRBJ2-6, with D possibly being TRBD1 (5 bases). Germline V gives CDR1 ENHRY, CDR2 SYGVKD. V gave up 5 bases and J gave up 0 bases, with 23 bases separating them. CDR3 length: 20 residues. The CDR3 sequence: CAISTTTSSTGHSGANVLTF. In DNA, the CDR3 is TGTGCCATCAGTACTACAACCTCCAGCACTGGACACTCTGGGGCCAACGTCCTGACTTTC.

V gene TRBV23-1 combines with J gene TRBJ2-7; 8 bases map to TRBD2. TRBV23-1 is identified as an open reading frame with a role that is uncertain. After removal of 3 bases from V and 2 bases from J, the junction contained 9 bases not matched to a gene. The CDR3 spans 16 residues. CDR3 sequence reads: CASSHSKRGRTYEQYF. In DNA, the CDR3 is TGCGCCAGCAGTCACTCTAAGCGGGGGCGAACCTACGAGCAGTACTTC.

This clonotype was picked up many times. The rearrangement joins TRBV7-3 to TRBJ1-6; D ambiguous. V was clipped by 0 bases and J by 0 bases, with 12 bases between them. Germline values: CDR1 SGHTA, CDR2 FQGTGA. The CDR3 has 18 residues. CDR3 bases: TGTGCCAGCAGCTTAACGCAGTGGGTGACCTCCTATAATTCACCCCTCCACTTT. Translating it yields CASSLTQWVTSYNSPLHF.

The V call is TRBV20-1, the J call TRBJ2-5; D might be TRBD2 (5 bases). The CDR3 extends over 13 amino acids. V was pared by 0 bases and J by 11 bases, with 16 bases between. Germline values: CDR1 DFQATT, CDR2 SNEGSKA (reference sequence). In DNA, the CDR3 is TGCAGTGCTAGAGATGTCGGGGAAAATGAGCAGTACTTC. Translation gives CSARDVGENEQYF.

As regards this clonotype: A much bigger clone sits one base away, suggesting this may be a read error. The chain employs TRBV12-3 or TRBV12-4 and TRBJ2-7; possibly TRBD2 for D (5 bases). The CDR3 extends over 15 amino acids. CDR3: CAGSFPAGDSYEQYF. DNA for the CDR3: TGTGCCGGCAGTTTCCCCGCCGGGGACTCCTACGAGCAGTACTTC.

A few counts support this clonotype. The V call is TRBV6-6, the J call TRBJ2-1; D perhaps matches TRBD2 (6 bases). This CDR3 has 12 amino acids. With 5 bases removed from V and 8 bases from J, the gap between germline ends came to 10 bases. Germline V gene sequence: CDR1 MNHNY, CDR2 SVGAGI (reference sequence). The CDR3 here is CASSRGTDEQFF. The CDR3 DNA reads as TGTGCCAGCAGTCGGGGGACGGATGAGCAGTTCTTC.